Presented here are 23 T cell receptor beta chains from one specimen sequenced in a study of tumor-infiltrating lymphocytes in oesophageal squamous cell carcinoma. From the PCR reads, TCRdb called clonotypes with MiXCR, one entry per CDR3 protein. The data show about 21,000 distinct CDR3 sequences, with about two fifths seen just once and more than 30% held by the top ten. The specimen sequenced was esophageal tumor tissue. The receptor set was obtained from a male donor with esophageal squamous cell carcinoma.

This clonotype was found many times. The chain links TRBV6-1 to TRBJ2-2, with D hard to call. The CDR3 spans 16 residues. Germline V gives CDR1 MNHNS, CDR2 SASEGT. V shed 5 bases and J shed 5 bases, with 18 bases lying between them. The CDR3 region is CASSTPWGNWTGELFF. Here the CDR3 DNA reads TGTGCCAGCAGTACCCCTTGGGGAAATTGGACCGGGGAGCTGTTTTTT.

This sequence joins TRBV19 and TRBJ2-2; D ambiguous. Germline CDR1 reads LNHDA; CDR2 reads SQIVND (reference sequence). V was pared by 7 bases and J by 6 bases, with 18 bases between. The CDR3 spans 15 residues. This CDR3 is CASNKNRRMSGELFF. Here the CDR3 DNA reads TGTGCCAGTAACAAAAACAGAAGAATGTCCGGGGAGCTGTTTTTT.

This clonotype was counted ten times or more. The rearrangement uses TRBV6-1 and TRBJ1-1; tentatively, D is TRBD1 (6 bases). The V end was cut by 4 bases, the J end by 4 bases, with 13 bases between. Germline V gives CDR1 MNHNS, CDR2 SASEGT. The CDR3 has 14 residues. The CDR3: CASSAAGAGTEAFF. CDR3 bases: TGTGCCAGCAGTGCGGCAGGGGCGGGCACTGAAGCTTTCTTT.

This clonotype showed up just a few times. The V gene is TRBV7-2, the J gene TRBJ2-3; 9 positions agree with TRBD1. CDR1 SGHTA and CDR2 FQGNSA come from the germline V gene. CDR3 length: 18 amino acids. Trimming took 1 base from V and 5 from J; bases not matched to a gene: 13. The CDR3 region is CASSLGPGAGTGIDTQYF. The CDR3 DNA reads TGTGCCAGCAGCTTAGGCCCGGGAGCAGGGACAGGGATAGATACGCAGTATTTT.

This clonotype has a count of ten or more. The J gene is TRBJ2-7, the V gene TRBV7-2, with D perhaps being TRBD1 or TRBD2 (5 bases each). This CDR3 region has 14 residues. Trimming removed 5 bases at V and 7 bases at J, with 18 bases between. Germline assignment: CDR1 SGHTA and CDR2 FQGNSA. The DNA of the CDR3 is TGTGCCAGCAGCAGGGACGCCGCTCTGAGTGAGCAGTACTTC. Protein: CASSRDAALSEQYF.

This chain uses TRBV4-1 with TRBJ2-3; D unresolved. The CDR3 has 16 amino acids. V was clipped by 2 bases and J by 0 bases, with 12 bases between them. Germline V gives CDR1 MGHRA, CDR2 YSYEKL. CDR3 in amino acids: CASSQNRVGSTDTQYF. The CDR3 DNA sequence: TGCGCCAGCAGCCAAAACCGGGTAGGGAGCACAGATACGCAGTATTTT.

The V gene is TRBV18, the J gene TRBJ2-2; either TRBD1 or TRBD2 may supply D (5 bases each). Germline V CDR1 and CDR2: KGHSH, LQKENI. The CDR3 has 14 residues. The germline V and J ends were trimmed by 3 bases and 3 bases, with 8 bases remaining between them. In nucleotides, the CDR3 is TGTGCCAGCTCACCTCAGGGAGACACCGGGGAGCTGTTTTTT. It codes for CASSPQGDTGELFF. The full variable domain, rest sourced from reference TRBV18 and TRBJ2-2, is NAGVMQNPRHLVRRRGQEARLRCSPMKGHSHVYWYRQLPEEGLKFMVYLQKENIIDESGMPKERFSAEFPKEGPSILRIQQVVRGDSAAYFCASSPQGDTGELFFGEGSRLTVL.

Note on this clonotype: This may arise from a read error, as a much more abundant clone is one base away. The V call is TRBV11-2, the J call TRBJ2-5, with no clear D. The end of the DNA is better explained by TRBJ2-1, so the J call may be wrong. The CDR3 is 11 amino acids. Germline values: CDR1 SGHAT, CDR2 FQNNGV. The CDR3 reads CASSHTYEQFF. The CDR3 DNA is TGTGCCAGCAGCCACACCTACGAGCAGTTCTTC.

This clonotype was seen many times. Because the CDR3 is missing its conserved closing phenylalanine or tryptophan, this is likely a read error. The DNA is left out, because the CDR3 cannot be placed on it with certainty; the CDR3 is given as TCRdb lists it. The V gene is TRBV7-2, the J gene TRBJ2-7; the listed D gene, TRBD1, was not tested against the DNA. The germline V gene has CDR1 SGHTA and CDR2 FQGNSA. The CDR3 is 16 amino acids long, termini counted. The CDR3 region is CASSRDRGLETQYFGS.

The gene calls are TRBV24-1 and TRBJ2-3; no firm D call. The J call is uncertain, as TRBJ2-1 better fits the DNA end. In germline, CDR1 is KGHDR, CDR2 SFDVKD. The length of the CDR3 is 11 residues. The CDR3 is CATSDLYEQFF. In DNA, the CDR3 is TGTGCCACCAGTGATTTGTATGAGCAGTTCTTC.

This clonotype has a count of ten or more. This chain uses TRBV19 with TRBJ2-5, with D perhaps matching TRBD1 or TRBD2 (5 bases each). The germline V gene has CDR1 LNHDA and CDR2 SQIVND (reference sequence). V was cut by 7 bases and J by 4 bases, with 19 bases left in between. This CDR3 spans 15 amino acids. Here the CDR3 reads CASTREARGGETQYF. In DNA form, the CDR3 reads TGTGCCAGTACCCGAGAGGCTCGGGGCGGAGAGACCCAGTACTTC.

This clonotype turned up a few times. This may be a read error, as it is one base from a much larger clone. The chain uses TRBV5-1 and TRBJ2-1; no firm D call. Germline-derived CDR1 and CDR2 are SGHRS and YFSETQ. V was trimmed by 1 base and J by 6 bases, leaving 11 bases between them. This CDR3 is 14 amino acids long. This chain's CDR3 is CASSLRAGPNEQFF. In nucleotides, the CDR3 is TGCGCCAGCAGCTTGAGGGCAGGTCCCAATGAGCAGTTCTTC.

The genes are TRBV6-1 and TRBJ2-1; a weak D match, TRBD2 (6 bases). The J call may not be correct, given that the DNA end is closer to TRBJ2-5. The CDR3 is 14 residues long. Germline CDR1 and CDR2: MNHNS and SASEGT. CDR3 in DNA: TGTGCCAGCAGACGCGACCGGGGGAGGGAGACCCAGTACTTC. Encoded protein: CASRRDRGRETQYF.

The gene calls are TRBV29-1 and TRBJ2-5; D not resolved. V was pared by 5 bases and J by 2 bases, with 9 bases between. The length of the CDR3 is 12 residues. Germline-derived CDR1 and CDR2 are SQVTM and ANQGSEA. CDR3 sequence reads: CSVPPQQETQYF. CDR3 DNA sequence: TGCAGCGTTCCCCCCCAGCAAGAGACCCAGTACTTC.

V and J are TRBV11-3 and TRBJ2-7; D remains unclear. The closer fit of TRBJ2-1 to the DNA end suggests the J call may be wrong. The CDR3 covers 16 residues. Germline V gene sequence: CDR1 SGHNT, CDR2 YENEEA. CDR3 sequence (DNA): TGTGCCAGCAGCTTAGACGGCAGAACCTATTACAATGAGCAGTTCTTC. Translating gives CASSLDGRTYYNEQFF.

This clonotype has a count of ten or more. A much bigger clone sits one base away, suggesting this may be a read error. The gene calls are TRBV12-3 or TRBV12-4 and TRBJ2-7; D might be TRBD2 (6 bases). CDR3 length: 12 amino acids. The V and J ends lost 5 bases and 7 bases respectively, with 12 bases between them. The CDR3 DNA reads as TGTGCCAGCAGTCCCCCGGGACTTGAGCAGTACTTC. This translates into CASSPPGLEQYF.

As concerns this clonotype: The CDR3 carries no conserved terminal phenylalanine or tryptophan, so it likely arises from a read error. Because the CDR3's place on the DNA is in doubt, the DNA is left out and the CDR3 is given as listed by TCRdb. This sequence joins TRBV6-6 and TRBJ2-5. Germline values: CDR1 MNHNY, CDR2 SVGAGI (reference sequence). Both ends counted, the CDR3 spans 8 residues. CDR3 region: CASSYSDP.

This chain joins TRBV7-3 and TRBJ2-3, with D uncertain. Germline V gene data show CDR1 as SGHTA and CDR2 as FQGTGA. Trimming cost V 1 base and J 5 bases, with 7 bases left between them. The length of the CDR3 is 13 residues. CDR3 amino acids: CASSLIDLDTQYF. CDR3 nucleotide sequence: TGTGCCAGCAGCTTAATCGACCTAGATACGCAGTATTTT.

The J gene is TRBJ2-3, the V gene TRBV28, with D possibly being TRBD2 (6 bases). CDR1 is MDHEN and CDR2 is SYDVKM in the germline V gene. This CDR3 is 16 amino acids long. V was cut by 6 bases and J by 6 bases, with 22 bases left in between. CDR3 loop: CASSQTRRGLSDTQYF. The CDR3 DNA is TGTGCCAGCAGCCAAACACGGCGGGGCCTGTCGGATACGCAGTATTTT.

Many counts were recorded for this clonotype. J is TRBJ2-7 and V is TRBV5-6; unclear D gene. The CDR3 contains 11 residues. The germline V and J ends were trimmed by 4 bases and 3 bases, with 5 bases remaining between them. CDR1 is SGHDT and CDR2 is YYEEEE in the germline V gene. CDR3 DNA: TGTGCCAGCAGCCGGAGCTACGAGCAGTACTTC. Protein product: CASSRSYEQYF.

This chain uses TRBV6-6 with TRBJ2-5; no clear D. Germline CDR1 is MNHNY and CDR2 is SVGAGI (reference sequence). V was cut by 3 bases and J by 3 bases, with 20 bases left in between. The CDR3 spans 17 residues. This chain's CDR3 is CASSYRLSAQSKETQYF. CDR3 DNA: TGTGCCAGCAGTTATCGTCTTTCAGCGCAAAGTAAAGAGACCCAGTACTTC.

This rearrangement joins TRBV5-5 to TRBJ2-5; weak D call: TRBD1 (5 bases). The DNA end is a closer match to TRBJ2-1, so the J assignment may be wrong. Germline V gene data show CDR1 as SGHKS and CDR2 as YYEKEE (reference sequence). The CDR3 is made up of 15 amino acids. CDR3 sequence reads: CASSWGGIPTGEQFF. In DNA form, the CDR3 reads TGTGCCAGCAGCTGGGGTGGGATCCCTACAGGTGAGCAGTTCTTC.

This clonotype occurred many times. The chain is built from TRBV6-1 and TRBJ2-3; D is tentatively TRBD1 or TRBD2 (5 bases each). Germline V gene data show CDR1 as MNHNS and CDR2 as SASEGT. The V end was cut by 10 bases, the J end by 3 bases, with 17 bases between. The CDR3 spans 14 residues. CDR3 loop: CATAVLRGTDTQYF. CDR3 nucleotide sequence: TGTGCCACCGCAGTCTTGAGGGGTACAGATACGCAGTATTTT.